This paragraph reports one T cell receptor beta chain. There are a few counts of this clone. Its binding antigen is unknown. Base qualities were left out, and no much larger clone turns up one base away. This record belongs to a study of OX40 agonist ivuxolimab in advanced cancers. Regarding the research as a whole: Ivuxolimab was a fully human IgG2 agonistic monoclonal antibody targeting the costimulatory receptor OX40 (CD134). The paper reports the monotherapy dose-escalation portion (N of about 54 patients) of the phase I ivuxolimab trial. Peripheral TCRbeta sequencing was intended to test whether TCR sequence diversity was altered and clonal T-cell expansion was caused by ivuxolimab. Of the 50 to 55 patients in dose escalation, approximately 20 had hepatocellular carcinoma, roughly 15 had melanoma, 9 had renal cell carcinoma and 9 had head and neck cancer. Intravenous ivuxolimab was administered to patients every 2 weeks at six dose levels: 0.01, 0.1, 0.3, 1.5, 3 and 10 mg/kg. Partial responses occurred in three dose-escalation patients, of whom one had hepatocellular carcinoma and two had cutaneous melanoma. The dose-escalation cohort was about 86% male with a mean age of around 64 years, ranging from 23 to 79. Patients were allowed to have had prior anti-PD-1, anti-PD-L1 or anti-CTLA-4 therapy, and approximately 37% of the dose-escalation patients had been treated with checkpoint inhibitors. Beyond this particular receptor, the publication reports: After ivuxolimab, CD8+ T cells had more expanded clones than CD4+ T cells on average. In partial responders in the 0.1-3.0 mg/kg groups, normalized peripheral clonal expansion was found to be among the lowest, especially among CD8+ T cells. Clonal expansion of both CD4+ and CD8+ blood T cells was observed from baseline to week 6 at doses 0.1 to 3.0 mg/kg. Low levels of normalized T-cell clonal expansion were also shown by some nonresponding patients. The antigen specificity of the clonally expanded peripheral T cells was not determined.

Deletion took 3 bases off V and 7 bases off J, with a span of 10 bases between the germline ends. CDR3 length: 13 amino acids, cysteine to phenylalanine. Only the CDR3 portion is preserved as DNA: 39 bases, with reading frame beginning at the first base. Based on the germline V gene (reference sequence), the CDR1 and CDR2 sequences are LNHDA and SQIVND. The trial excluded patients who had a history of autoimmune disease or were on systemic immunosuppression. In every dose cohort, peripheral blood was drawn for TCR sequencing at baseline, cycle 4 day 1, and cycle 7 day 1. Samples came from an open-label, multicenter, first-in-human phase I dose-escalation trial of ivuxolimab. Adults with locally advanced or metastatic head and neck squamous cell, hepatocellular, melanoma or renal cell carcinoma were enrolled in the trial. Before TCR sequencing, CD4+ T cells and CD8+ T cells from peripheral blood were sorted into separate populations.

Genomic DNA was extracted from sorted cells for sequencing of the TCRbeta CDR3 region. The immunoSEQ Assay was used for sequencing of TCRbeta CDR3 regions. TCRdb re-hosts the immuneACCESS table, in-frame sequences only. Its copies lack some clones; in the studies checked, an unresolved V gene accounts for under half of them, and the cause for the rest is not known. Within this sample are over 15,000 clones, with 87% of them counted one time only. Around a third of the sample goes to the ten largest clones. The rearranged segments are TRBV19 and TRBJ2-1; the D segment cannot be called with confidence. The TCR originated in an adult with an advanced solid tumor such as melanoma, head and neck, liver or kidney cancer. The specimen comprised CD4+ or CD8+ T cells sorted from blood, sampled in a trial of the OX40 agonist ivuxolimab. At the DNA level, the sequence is TGTGCCAGTAGTATGGTGGGTGATAATGAGCAGTTCTTC. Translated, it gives CASSMVGDNEQFF.